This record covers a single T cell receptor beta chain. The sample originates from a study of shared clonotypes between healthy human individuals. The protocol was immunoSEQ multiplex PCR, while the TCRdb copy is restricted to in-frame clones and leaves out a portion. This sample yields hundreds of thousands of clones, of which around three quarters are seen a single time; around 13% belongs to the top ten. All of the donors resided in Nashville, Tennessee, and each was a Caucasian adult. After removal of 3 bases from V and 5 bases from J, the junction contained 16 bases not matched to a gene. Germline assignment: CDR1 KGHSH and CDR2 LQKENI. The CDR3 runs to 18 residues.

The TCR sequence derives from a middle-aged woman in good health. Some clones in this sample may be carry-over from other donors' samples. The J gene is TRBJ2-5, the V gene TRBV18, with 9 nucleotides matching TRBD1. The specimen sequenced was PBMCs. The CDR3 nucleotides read TGTGCCAGCTCACCTGGCTCTTTTGCGACAGGGGGATTGGAGACCCAGTACTTC. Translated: CASSPGSFATGGLETQYF. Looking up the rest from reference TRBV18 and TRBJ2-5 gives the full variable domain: NAGVMQNPRHLVRRRGQEARLRCSPMKGHSHVYWYRQLPEEGLKFMVYLQKENIIDESGMPKERFSAEFPKEGPSILRIQQVVRGDSAAYFCASSPGSFATGGLETQYFGPGTRLLVL.